Below, one TCR beta chain is given with its context. V was pared by 3 bases and J by 4 bases, with 7 bases between. The CDR3 is 13 amino acids. The germline V gene encodes CDR1 SGHAT and CDR2 FQNNGV. As handled by the study authors: Reference gene primers were amplified, and this amplification served to estimate nucleated cell counts. Profiling relied on immunoSEQ multiplex PCR, and the TCRdb table lists in-frame clones only, not all of them. D and trimming were read from the DNA, whereas the V and J calls and clone size are those reported in that table. The sample includes about 130,000 clones, 70% to 85% seen only once; the top ten take roughly 11%. The data stem from a study of blood T cell repertoires in COVID-19. Turning to the study itself: The samples span acute and convalescent COVID-19 from the United States, Italy and Spain.

The chain uses TRBV11-2 and TRBJ1-5, with D maybe TRBD1 (5 bases). The sample taken for sequencing was peripheral blood. This clonotype was sampled from a man between 60 and 75 years old who had recovered from COVID-19. For the CDR3, the DNA is TGTGCCAGCAGCTTGTCAGGGAATCAGCCCCAGCATTTT. This codes for CASSLSGNQPQHF.